This T cell receptor beta chain was obtained from a study of T cell responses to AZD1222 COVID-19 vaccine. About the study: Second doses at about 4 or about 12 weeks were pooled.

With 3 bases clipped from V and 0 bases from J, the junction kept 8 bases outside the gene matches. The CDR3 contains 17 residues. The germline CDR1 and CDR2 sequences are LGHDT and YNNKEL (reference sequence). Concerning this clone itself: Its antigen is undetermined.

Study outcomes and limitations: The number of AZD1222 recipients seropositive at baseline was only five or six. Most donors were white British and more were female, and clonal diversity was possibly underestimated.

Measured with immunoSEQ multiplex PCR; TCRdb has only the in-frame clones, and not every one. Of more than 75,000 clones in the sample, 70% to 90% were seen once. Here the sequenced sample was peripheral blood, taken on day 0 of AZD1222 vaccination. The chain carries TRBV3-1 (or the pseudogene TRBV3-2) and TRBJ2-1, with 7 bases aligning to TRBD2. The receptor's source is an adult in good health. CDR3 residues: CASSHGRGSPSYNEQFF. The DNA of the CDR3 is TGTGCCAGCAGCCATGGGCGGGGGTCCCCCTCCTACAATGAGCAGTTCTTC.